These 32 T cell receptor beta chains were sequenced from one sample in a study of T cell changes during pregnancy in multiple sclerosis. TCRdb's table, derived via immunoSEQ multiplex PCR, lists solely in-frame clones and lacks some. The table lists roughly 69,000 clones, approximately 91% of them singletons. The material was peripheral blood, obtained in the third trimester of pregnancy. These receptors were obtained from a female donor with multiple sclerosis, enrolled in a pregnancy study.

This chain joins TRBV5-1 and TRBJ2-1; possibly TRBD1 for D (6 bases). Germline V lookup: CDR1 SGHRS, CDR2 YFSETQ. CDR3 size: 13 residues. V dropped 2 bases and J dropped 13 bases, with 16 bases sitting between them. CDR3 nucleotide sequence: TGCGCCAGCAGCTTCATTCCAGGGGATACCCAGTTCTTC. It is translated as CASSFIPGDTQFF.

The genes are TRBV5-4 and TRBJ1-3; 7 bases are shared with TRBD1. Germline loops: CDR1 SGHNT, CDR2 YYREEE (reference sequence). V was pared by 0 bases and J by 3 bases, with 3 bases of the junction left unmatched. The CDR3 has 15 amino acids. CDR3 in amino acids: CASSLDRGVGNTIYF. The CDR3 region has the DNA TGTGCCAGCAGCTTGGACAGGGGCGTTGGAAACACCATATATTTT. Drawing the rest from reference TRBV5-4 and TRBJ1-3, the complete variable domain is ETGVTQSPTHLIKTRGQQVTLRCSSQSGHNTVSWYQQALGQGPQFIFQYYREEENGRGNFPPRFSGLQFPNYSSELNVNALELDDSALYLCASSLDRGVGNTIYFGEGSWLTVV.

The chain has TRBV20-1 and TRBJ2-7, with D possibly TRBD1 on 6 matching bases. The CDR3 is 11 amino acids. The V gene's germline CDR1 is DFQATT and CDR2 SNEGSKA (reference sequence). With 1 base removed from V and 6 bases from J, the gap between germline ends came to 7 bases. CDR3 sequence: CSARARGEQYF. The DNA for the CDR3 is TGCAGTGCTAGAGCCAGGGGCGAGCAGTACTTC.

The chain links TRBV9 to TRBJ2-3, with 9 bases fitting TRBD2. This CDR3 is built from 15 residues. The germline V gene has CDR1 SGDLS and CDR2 YYNGEE. V was clipped by 4 bases and J by 3 bases; unmatched bases: 6. The CDR3 region is CASSPKAGGTDTQYF. CDR3 bases: TGTGCCAGCAGCCCCAAAGCGGGGGGAACAGATACGCAGTATTTT.

V is TRBV4-2 and J is TRBJ2-3; the match to TRBD2 covers 10 bases. This CDR3 region has 17 residues. Trimming at V came to 4 bases and at J to 2 bases, leaving 9 bases not matched to a gene. Germline CDR1 reads LGHNA; CDR2 reads YNFKEQ. The DNA for the CDR3 is TGTGCCAGCAGCCCCAATCCGGGACTAGCGAACACAGATACGCAGTATTTT. Translation gives CASSPNPGLANTDTQYF.

The genes are TRBV11-1 and TRBJ1-2, with TRBD1 identical over 8 bases. The CDR3 spans 12 residues. V shed 4 bases and J 8 bases; nucleotides not matched to a gene: 3. Per the germline V gene, CDR1 is SGHAT and CDR2 is FQDESV (reference sequence). The CDR3 DNA sequence: TGTGCCAGCAGCTCCCGGACAGGGGGCTACACCTTC. Amino acids: CASSSRTGGYTF. The full variable domain, its missing parts supplied by reference TRBV11-1 and TRBJ1-2, is EAEVAQSPRYKITEKSQAVAFWCDPISGHATLYWYRQILGQGPELLVQFQDESVVDDSQLPKDRFSAERLKGVDSTLKIQPAELGDSAMYLCASSSRTGGYTFGSGTRLTVV.

J is TRBJ2-1 and V is TRBV6-5, with 10 bases aligning to TRBD1. The CDR3 has 15 amino acids. Germline values: CDR1 MNHEY, CDR2 SVGAGI. Losses at the gene ends were 3 bases for V and 7 bases for J; bases not matched to a gene: 6. CDR3 loop: CASSYEDRGSNEQFF. CDR3 nucleotides: TGTGCCAGCAGTTATGAGGACAGGGGGTCGAATGAGCAGTTCTTC.

The gene calls are TRBV6-5 and TRBJ1-6; D may be TRBD1 (5 bases). From germline, CDR1 is MNHEY and CDR2 SVGAGI. CDR3 length: 13 amino acids. The CDR3 is CASSRDFMSPLHF. The CDR3 region has the DNA TGTGCGTCGTCGAGGGACTTTATGTCACCCCTCCACTTT.

The V and J genes are TRBV11-3 and TRBJ2-1; 9 positions match TRBD2. Looked up from germline, CDR1 is SGHNT and CDR2 is YENEEA. The CDR3 spans 15 residues. With V trimmed by 3 bases and J by 5 bases, 5 bases remained unmatched. In nucleotides, the CDR3 is TGTGCCAGCAGCTTGGGACTAGCATCGAACAATGAGCAGTTCTTC. Encoded protein: CASSLGLASNNEQFF. Complete variable domain (other parts from reference TRBV11-3 and TRBJ2-1): EAGVVQSPRYKIIEKKQPVAFWCNPISGHNTLYWYLQNLGQGPELLIRYENEEAVDDSQLPKDRFSAERLKGVDSTLKIQPAELGDSAVYLCASSLGLASNNEQFFGPGTRLTVL.

The chain joins TRBV11-3 to TRBJ1-1; 7 bases align to TRBD1. Trimming cost V 3 bases and J 5 bases; bases outside gene matches: 9. Germline CDR1 SGHNT, CDR2 YENEEA. The CDR3 covers 15 residues. The CDR3 is CASSFTRGSGTEAFF. The CDR3 DNA reads TGTGCCAGCAGCTTCACCAGGGGGAGTGGGACTGAAGCTTTCTTT.

The chain joins TRBV23-1 to TRBJ1-6; TRBD1 aligns across 7 bases. TRBV23-1 is identified as an open reading frame with a role that is uncertain. The CDR3 is 17 amino acids. After removal of 2 bases from V and 8 bases from J, the junction contained 12 bases not matched to a gene. The CDR3 sequence: CASSQTNRQGFHSPLHF. The DNA for the CDR3 is TGCGCCAGCAGTCAAACGAACCGACAGGGATTCCATTCACCCCTCCACTTT.

CDR3 amino acids: CASSHRAEAFF. The CDR3, as DNA: TGTGCCAGCAGCCACAGGGCTGAAGCTTTCTTT. The genes are TRBV4-2 and TRBJ1-1; D perhaps matches TRBD1 (5 bases). The V end was cut by 3 bases, the J end by 6 bases, with 5 bases between. Germline CDR1 is LGHNA and CDR2 is YNFKEQ. The CDR3 spans 11 residues.

This chain links TRBV16 with TRBJ1-5, with D uncertain. Germline CDR1 and CDR2: KGHSY and FQNENV. This CDR3 spans 13 amino acids. V lost 4 bases and J 0 bases, leaving 4 bases between the germline ends. CDR3 sequence: CASSLYSNQPQHF. The CDR3 nucleotides are TGTGCCAGCAGCCTATATAGCAATCAGCCCCAGCATTTT.

The chain has TRBV11-2 and TRBJ1-4, with D perhaps TRBD1 (6 bases). Trimming removed 1 base at V and 6 bases at J, with 24 bases between. CDR3 length: 19 amino acids. From germline, CDR1 is SGHAT and CDR2 FQNNGV. The CDR3 is CASSLGRGMVRVGDEKLFF. DNA for the CDR3: TGTGCCAGCAGCTTAGGAAGGGGGATGGTTCGAGTAGGGGATGAAAAACTGTTTTTT.

This clone was detected once. The chain links TRBV5-1 to TRBJ2-7, with D perhaps matching TRBD1 (5 bases). CDR3 size: 13 residues. Trimming removed 4 bases from V and 5 bases from J, with 13 bases in between. Germline V CDR1 and CDR2: SGHRS, YFSETQ. CDR3 sequence reads: CASSPGPGHEQYF. In DNA form, the CDR3 reads TGCGCCAGCAGCCCAGGGCCAGGTCACGAGCAGTACTTC. The full variable domain, rest sourced from reference TRBV5-1 and TRBJ2-7, is KAGVTQTPRYLIKTRGQQVTLSCSPISGHRSVSWYQQTPGQGLQFLFEYFSETQRNKGNFPGRFSGRQFSNSRSEMNVSTLELGDSALYLCASSPGPGHEQYFGPGTRLTVT.

In this sample, this clone turned up a few times. The chain uses TRBV11-1 and TRBJ1-2; no clear D. V dropped 5 bases and J dropped 0 bases, with 13 bases sitting between them. This CDR3 is 15 amino acids long. Germline V gives CDR1 SGHAT, CDR2 FQDESV (reference sequence). The CDR3 nucleotides read TGTGCCAGCAGCCGAGAGCCCTCATCTAACTATGGCTACACCTTC. Protein: CASSREPSSNYGYTF.

The chain joins TRBV7-2 to TRBJ2-7; weak D call: TRBD2 (6 bases). This CDR3 comprises 13 residues. V was clipped by 5 bases and J by 9 bases, with 17 bases between them. CDR1 SGHTA and CDR2 FQGNSA come from the germline V gene. The CDR3 protein is CASSPRPGRGQYF. The DNA of the CDR3 is TGTGCCAGCAGCCCCCGACCGGGGCGGGGGCAGTACTTC.

This chain uses TRBV19 with TRBJ2-2; 11 bases are a match to TRBD1. Losses at the gene ends were 3 bases for V and 5 bases for J; bases not matched to a gene: 2. The V gene's germline CDR1 is LNHDA and CDR2 SQIVND (reference sequence). This CDR3 contains 15 residues. The CDR3 nucleotides are TGTGCCAGTAGTATCGGACAGGGGGCGACCGGGGAGCTGTTTTTT. This encodes CASSIGQGATGELFF.

This chain uses TRBV7-3 with TRBJ2-1; D might be TRBD2 (6 bases). V lost 5 bases and J 7 bases, leaving 18 bases between the germline ends. Germline-derived CDR1 and CDR2 are SGHTA and FQGTGA. This CDR3 spans 15 amino acids. As DNA, the CDR3 is TGTGCCAGCAGCCCCGGATCCGGAGGGCTTAATGAGCAGTTCTTC. It translates to CASSPGSGGLNEQFF.

The chain employs TRBV5-1 and TRBJ2-7; tentative D call: TRBD1 (6 bases). The germline V gene has CDR1 SGHRS and CDR2 YFSETQ. The CDR3 is 15 amino acids. The V end lost 4 bases, the J end lost 2 bases, and 16 bases lay between the germline ends. CDR3 amino acids: CASSLGGTQTYEQYF. DNA of the CDR3: TGCGCCAGCAGCCTTGGTGGGACACAGACCTACGAGCAGTACTTC.

This chain joins TRBV5-1 and TRBJ1-2, with 9 bases matching TRBD1. Per germline, CDR1 SGHRS and CDR2 YFSETQ. V shed 3 bases and J 4 bases; nucleotides not matched to a gene: 7. The CDR3 consists of 15 residues. The CDR3 nucleotides read TGCGCCAGCAGCTCAATACCGGGACAGGGCTATGGCTACACCTTC. This sequence encodes CASSSIPGQGYGYTF.

The rearrangement uses TRBV10-3 and TRBJ1-1; the D gene is possibly TRBD1 (6 bases). Germline values: CDR1 ENHRY, CDR2 SYGVKD. The CDR3 loop spans 12 amino acids. V lost 6 bases and J lost 6, with 11 bases in between. In nucleotides, the CDR3 is TGTGCCATCAGCACAGGGAGCTCTGAAGCTTTCTTT. This sequence encodes CAISTGSSEAFF.

V is TRBV13 and J is TRBJ2-1; a weak D match, TRBD2 (6 bases). The V gene lost 3 bases and the J gene lost 9 bases, with 9 bases spanning the gap. The CDR3 extends over 12 amino acids. Germline CDR1 PRHDT, CDR2 FYEKMQ (reference sequence). CDR3 in amino acids: CASSFQRAEQFF. DNA for the CDR3: TGTGCCAGCAGCTTTCAGCGGGCTGAGCAGTTCTTC.

V gene TRBV5-1 combines with J gene TRBJ1-4; 7 bases are a match to TRBD1. The V segment lost 2 bases and the J segment 2 bases; nucleotides outside the gene matches: 3. The CDR3 spans 15 residues. CDR1 is SGHRS, CDR2 YFSETQ, per germline. CDR3 nucleotides: TGCGCCAGCAGCTTACAGGGGTTGACTAATGAAAAACTGTTTTTT. Residues: CASSLQGLTNEKLFF.

The chain is built from TRBV5-6 and TRBJ1-3; D ambiguous. CDR1 is SGHDT and CDR2 is YYEEEE in the germline V gene. This CDR3 has 15 amino acids. V was cut by 1 base and J by 0 bases, with 8 bases left in between. The CDR3 bases are TGTGCCAGCAGCTTGTCTCGGAGCTCTGGAAACACCATATATTTT. This sequence encodes CASSLSRSSGNTIYF.

The chain combines TRBV7-2 with TRBJ2-7, with 7 bases identical to TRBD1. Germline trimming cut 1 base from V and 0 bases from J; bases unmatched to any gene: 6. Germline CDR1 SGHTA, CDR2 FQGNSA. The CDR3 length is 16 residues. The CDR3: CASSLGPGGSSYEQYF. CDR3 nucleotide sequence: TGTGCCAGCAGCTTAGGTCCAGGGGGAAGCTCCTACGAGCAGTACTTC.

CDR3 sequence: CASSTGDYGYTF. The CDR3 DNA is TGTGCCAGCAGCACAGGTGATTATGGCTACACCTTC. The rearrangement uses TRBV5-6 and TRBJ1-2; D is perhaps TRBD1 (5 bases). Germline values: CDR1 SGHDT, CDR2 YYEEEE. V was clipped by 4 bases and J by 5 bases, with 9 bases between them. The CDR3 totals 12 residues.

This sequence joins TRBV30 and TRBJ2-4; 10 nucleotides match TRBD1. J was trimmed by 5 bases and V by 0 bases; bases with no gene match: 7. The CDR3 runs to 16 residues. CDR1 is GTSNPN, CDR2 SVGIG, per germline (reference sequence). DNA for the CDR3: TGTGCCTGGAGTGTCGGGGGGACAGGGGATCAAAACATTCAGTACTTC. This sequence encodes CAWSVGGTGDQNIQYF.

V usage is TRBV4-3 and J usage is TRBJ2-7; a weak D match, TRBD2 (7 bases). Germline lookup yields CDR1 LGHNA and CDR2 YSLEER. The germline V and J ends were trimmed by 4 bases and 5 bases, with 27 bases remaining between them. The CDR3 is 18 amino acids. DNA for the CDR3: TGCGCCAGCAGCCGTTGGGGGGGGCAGGGCGGACCTGGCGACGAGCAGTACTTC. This codes for CASSRWGGQGGPGDEQYF.

The chain is built from TRBV4-3 and TRBJ1-2; D may be TRBD1 (6 bases). The CDR3 extends over 16 amino acids. Germline CDR1 LGHNA, CDR2 YSLEER. V was clipped by 4 bases and J by 6 bases, with 21 bases between them. The CDR3 here is CASSREGRGQGNGYTF. The DNA of the CDR3 is TGCGCCAGCAGCCGGGAGGGTCGGGGGCAGGGAAATGGCTACACCTTC.

This sequence joins TRBV19 and TRBJ1-5, with TRBD1 as a possible D gene (5 bases). The germline V gene encodes CDR1 LNHDA and CDR2 SQIVND (reference sequence). V was pared by 4 bases and J by 1 base, with 14 bases between. This CDR3 has 16 residues. The CDR3: CASSRGPAGSNQPQHF. CDR3 DNA: TGTGCCAGTAGTAGGGGACCGGCGGGGAGCAATCAGCCCCAGCATTTT.

The chain employs TRBV6-6 and TRBJ2-7; 7 bases line up with TRBD2. V lost 2 bases, J lost 9 bases, and 1 base stayed unmatched. This CDR3 region has 11 residues. Germline assignment: CDR1 MNHNY and CDR2 SVGAGI (reference sequence). CDR3 coding DNA: TGTGCCAGCAGTTACGGGGAGGGGCAGTACTTC. This sequence encodes CASSYGEGQYF.